A selection of T cell receptor beta chains follows, all from one sample in a study of shared clonotypes between healthy human individuals. Clones were read by immunoSEQ multiplex PCR, and TCRdb kept only the in-frame ones, dropping some. Of around 480,000 clones listed, roughly 79% are singletons. The sample was PBMCs. The origin of the receptors is a woman aged 40 to 55 in good health. Some clones in this sample may be carry-over from other donors' samples. CDR3s include the opening cysteine and the closing phenylalanine or tryptophan. Fields, in order: V gene, clone size, J gene, CDR3 length, D gene, CDR3 DNA, CDR3 protein. A D gene is named only where the DNA matches it firmly. Size is omitted from some rows. Given values are once, few, many or a class for expanded clones.

TRBV6-9	NA	TRBJ2-1	18	TRBD2	TGTGCCAGCAGTTATCTCGCTATGGCGGGAGCCTCCTACAATGAGCAGTTCTTC	CASSYLAMAGASYNEQFF
TRBV7-2	NA	TRBJ2-1	17	TRBD2	TGTGCCAGCAGCTTACGGATCCTAGCGGGAGGGCTCAATGAGCAGTTCTTC	CASSLRILAGGLNEQFF
TRBV19	few	TRBJ1-1	15	NA	TGTGCCAGTAGTGGACCCGGGACTAAGAACACTGAAGCTTTCTTT	CASSGPGTKNTEAFF
TRBV7-9	few	TRBJ2-7	14	NA	TGTGCCAGCAGCTTAAGGGCAAGTGTCCACGAGCAGTACTTC	CASSLRASVHEQYF
TRBV30	NA	TRBJ2-7	15	TRBD1	TGTGCCTGGAGTGTCCCGACGGGACAGTACTACGAGCAGTACTTC	CAWSVPTGQYYEQYF
TRBV10-3	many	TRBJ1-5	14	NA	TGTGCCAGCAGTTACGGGACGGAGAATCAGCCCCAGCATTTT	CASSYGTENQPQHF
TRBV27	NA	TRBJ2-3	15	NA	TGTGCCAGCAGCCTCCAGGGGCGGGACACAGATACGCAGTATTTT	CASSLQGRDTDTQYF
TRBV19	NA	TRBJ2-5	15	NA	TGTGCCAGTAGTATAGATCGGGGACCCGGGGAGACCCAGTACTTC	CASSIDRGPGETQYF
TRBV27	NA	TRBJ1-1	13	NA	TGTGCCAGCAGTAGTAGACAGAACACTGAAGCTTTCTTT	CASSSRQNTEAFF
TRBV5-6	NA	TRBJ2-5	14	TRBD2	TGTGCCAGCAGCTTACTAGCGGTCCAAGAGACCCAGTACTTC	CASSLLAVQETQYF
TRBV20-1	NA	TRBJ2-3	11	NA	TGCAGTGCTAGAGGGTGGGATACGCAGTATTTT	CSARGWDTQYF
TRBV28	NA	TRBJ2-2	14	NA	TGTGCCACCCAAGGGGGGGTTAACACCGGGGAGCTGTTTTTT	CATQGGVNTGELFF
TRBV13	NA	TRBJ1-2	13	TRBD1	TGTGCCAGCAGCCGACAGGGAGGCTATGGCTACACCTTC	CASSRQGGYGYTF
TRBV7-2	NA	TRBJ1-2	15	NA	TGTGCCAGCAGCTTAGCGGCAGGGTATAACTATGGCTACACCTTC	CASSLAAGYNYGYTF
TRBV30	once	TRBJ2-1	11	NA	TGTGCCTGGATGGGGGCAAGTGAGCAGTTCTTC	CAWMGASEQFF
TRBV4-2	NA	TRBJ2-1	16	TRBD2	TGTGCCAGCAGCCAAGAGGCGGGAGTACGCGGGAGAGAGCAGTTCTTC	CASSQEAGVRGREQFF
TRBV4-2	few	TRBJ2-5	17	TRBD2	TGTGCCAGCAGCCCTCTAGCGGGAAGGCGTGGGGGAGAGACCCAGTACTTC	CASSPLAGRRGGETQYF
TRBV28	few	TRBJ1-2	13	NA	TGTGCCAGCAGTTCGGGGCCCCGTAGTGACTACACCTTC	CASSSGPRSDYTF
TRBV28	NA	TRBJ2-3	14	NA	TGTGCCAGCAGTTTCGGCGGCCCTGGGGATACGCAGTATTTT	CASSFGGPGDTQYF
TRBV7-8	NA	TRBJ2-3	15	TRBD1	TGTGCCAGCAGCTACGGGACAGCGAGCACAGATACGCAGTATTTT	CASSYGTASTDTQYF
TRBV9	NA	TRBJ1-2	17	NA	TGTGCCAGCAGCGCGGCGGGGGTGGTTAAAGCTAACTATGGCTACACCTTC	CASSAAGVVKANYGYTF
TRBV10-3	NA	TRBJ2-5	14	TRBD2	TGTGTCACGCAACCAGCTAGCCCGGGAGGTGAGCAGTACTTC	CVTQPASPGGEQYF
TRBV7-3	NA	TRBJ1-1	13	NA	TGTGCCAGCAGCTTATGGAGTTACACTGAAGCTTTCTTT	CASSLWSYTEAFF
TRBV7-2	NA	TRBJ2-1	13	TRBD1	TGTGCCAGCGAAAGCCGACAGGGAGATGAGCAGTTCTTC	CASESRQGDEQFF
TRBV18	NA	TRBJ1-5	15	TRBD1	TGTGCCAGCTCACCCGGGACAGGGGGTAATCAGCCCCAGCATTTT	CASSPGTGGNQPQHF
TRBV19	once	TRBJ2-3	16	TRBD2	TGTGCCAGTAGTATAGGGGGGACTACTGGCACAGATACGCAGTATTTT	CASSIGGTTGTDTQYF
TRBV4-2	NA	TRBJ1-4	19	NA	TGTGCCAGCAGCCAAGATCTTAATTCGTGGGGTGGGACTAATGAAAAACTGTTTTTT	CASSQDLNSWGGTNEKLFF
TRBV11-2	NA	TRBJ2-1	16	TRBD2	TGTGCCAGCAGCTTATTAGCGGGAGGGCCCTCCCATGAGCAGTTCTTC	CASSLLAGGPSHEQFF
TRBV9	NA	TRBJ2-1	14	TRBD2	TGTGCCAGCAGCGTAGCGACTAGCGTTAATGAGCAGTTCTTC	CASSVATSVNEQFF
TRBV29-1	NA	TRBJ2-7	12	TRBD2	TGCAGCGTCCGACTAGCGGGAGGCGAGCAGTACTTC	CSVRLAGGEQYF
TRBV5-8	few	TRBJ2-7	12	NA	TGTGCCAGCAGCACTTCCACCTACGAGCAGTACTTC	CASSTSTYEQYF
TRBV4-2	NA	TRBJ2-7	16	NA	TGTGCCAGCAGCCAAGATGGACGCAGCGGCGGATACGAGCAGTACTTC	CASSQDGRSGGYEQYF
TRBV11-2	NA	TRBJ1-1	15	NA	TGTGCCAGCAGCTTAATTTCTGGGGCGGGGGGTGAAGCTTTCTTT	CASSLISGAGGEAFF
TRBV5-1	NA	TRBJ1-2	15	TRBD1	TGCGCCAGCAGCCGAGCCACGACAGGGGAAGGTGGCTACACCTTC	CASSRATTGEGGYTF
TRBV7-8	NA	TRBJ1-1	15	TRBD1	TGTGCCAGCAGCCCGCAGGGGGCGCGCGACACTGAAGCTTTCTTT	CASSPQGARDTEAFF
TRBV27	NA	TRBJ1-6	14	NA	TGTGCCAGCAGTTATCGCGGGGATAATTCACCCCTCCACTTT	CASSYRGDNSPLHF
TRBV11-2	NA	TRBJ2-1	16	TRBD1	TGTGCCAGCAGCTTAGGCGCGGACAGGGGGCCAAATGAGCAGTTCTTC	CASSLGADRGPNEQFF
TRBV7-8	NA	TRBJ2-1	12	NA	TGTGCCAGCAGCCTCGACTACAATGAGCAGTTCTTC	CASSLDYNEQFF
TRBV19	NA	TRBJ1-5	16	NA	TGTGCCAGTACCAAACGTCAAGTTGGGCTGGGACAGCCCCAGCATTTT	CASTKRQVGLGQPQHF
TRBV7-9	NA	TRBJ2-7	13	NA	TGTGCCAGCAGCCTCCGGGACAAAAACGAGCAGTACTTC	CASSLRDKNEQYF
TRBV2	NA	TRBJ2-5	11	NA	TGTGCCAGCAGTGGGGGGGAGACCCAGTACTTC	CASSGGETQYF
TRBV28	medium-sized	TRBJ1-1	15	TRBD1	TGTGCCAGCAGCCCCGGGACAGGACACTCCACTGAAGCTTTCTTT	CASSPGTGHSTEAFF
TRBV7-2	NA	TRBJ2-1	15	TRBD2	TGTGCCAGCAGCTTAGCAGCGGGATTCTTCAATGAGCAGTTCTTC	CASSLAAGFFNEQFF
TRBV5-4	NA	TRBJ2-3	15	TRBD1	TGTGCCAGCCACCGTGGACAGGGAAACACAGATACGCAGTATTTT	CASHRGQGNTDTQYF
TRBV7-2	once	TRBJ1-2	15	NA	TGTGCCAGCAGTAAAATTTCAGGATCGGGTGGAGGCTACACCTTC	CASSKISGSGGGYTF
TRBV4-2	NA	TRBJ2-3	14	TRBD2	TGTGCCAGCGGGCGGGGGGAAAGCACAGATACGCAGTATTTT	CASGRGESTDTQYF
TRBV28	NA	TRBJ2-1	16	TRBD2	TGTGCCAGCAGTTTACCCCTAGGGGCCGGGGGGGGTGAGCAGTTCTTC	CASSLPLGAGGGEQFF
TRBV28	NA	TRBJ1-2	13	NA	TGTGCCAGCAGGAGTTCTGGCGGCTATGGCTACACCTTC	CASRSSGGYGYTF
TRBV5-1	NA	TRBJ2-7	16	TRBD1	TGCGCCAGCAGCTTGGAAGCAGGGACAGGGTACTTCGAGCAGTACTTC	CASSLEAGTGYFEQYF
TRBV4-3	NA	TRBJ1-3	18	NA	TGCGCCAGCAGCCAACGGTCGATCAGGAGTAGTTCGGGAAACACCATATATTTT	CASSQRSIRSSSGNTIYF
TRBV28	NA	TRBJ1-2	15	TRBD1	TGTGCCAGCAGTCTGCCGGGACAGATAAACTATGGCTACACCTTC	CASSLPGQINYGYTF
TRBV28	NA	TRBJ2-7	13	NA	TGTGCCAGCAACCCGGGACACAACTACGAGCAGTACTTC	CASNPGHNYEQYF